This T cell receptor (beta chain) stems from a study of cytomegalovirus exposure and HLA in healthy donors. Findings of the study overall: In a later analysis, most CMV-associated TCR beta chains appeared HLA-restricted.

The study ran its PCR with 60 Vbeta and 13 Jbeta primers. As originally analysed: Unique TCR beta chains numbered approximately 76 million in a later analysis, with around 10 million shared. TCRdb's copy holds only in-frame clones and misses some; the assay was immunoSEQ multiplex PCR. V and J calls and clone size are those listed in that table; D and trimming were worked out from the DNA. The sample shows some 130,000 clones, 78% of them seen only once. In the case of this clone: No antigen is known for it.

This sequence originates from a female donor in good health and CMV-seronegative. The sample taken for sequencing was PBMCs.

The CDR3 here is CAWRRGGWSDTQYF. The CDR3, as DNA: TGTGCCTGGAGGCGGGGGGGTTGGTCAGATACGCAGTATTTT. The V call is TRBV30, the J call TRBJ2-3; 9 nucleotides align to TRBD2. The J segment lost 4 bases and the V segment lost 3 bases, leaving 5 bases of the junction unmatched. Looked up from germline, CDR1 is GTSNPN and CDR2 is SVGIG (reference sequence). The CDR3 contains 14 residues.